The 11 T cell receptor beta chains given below trace back to one sample, sequenced in a study of T cell responses to AZD1222 COVID-19 vaccine. Assay used: immunoSEQ multiplex PCR; TCRdb lists only in-frame clones, some missing. The profile shows approximately 200,000 clones, around 94% of them singletons. Sequenced here: peripheral blood, sampled 28 days after the second dose of the MenACWY control vaccine. These receptors came from an adult who received the MenACWY meningococcal vaccine as a control.

The V gene is TRBV28, the J gene TRBJ1-2; D is unresolved. Germline V gives CDR1 MDHEN, CDR2 SYDVKM. V shed 7 bases and J shed 4 bases, with 16 bases lying between them. CDR3 length equals 14 residues. The CDR3 reads CASKSEAVSYGYTF. The DNA for the CDR3 is TGTGCCAGCAAATCAGAAGCGGTTTCCTATGGCTACACCTTC.

The gene calls are TRBV7-2 and TRBJ2-5, with D unresolved. Trimming removed 0 bases from V and 4 bases from J, with 18 bases in between. The CDR3 runs 17 residues. CDR1 is SGHTA, CDR2 FQGNSA, per germline. The CDR3 sequence is CASSLAETLDPRETQYF. In nucleotides, the CDR3 is TGTGCCAGCAGCTTAGCGGAGACCCTCGACCCCCGAGAGACCCAGTACTTC.

This clone was counted once. V is TRBV27 and J is TRBJ1-1; D is perhaps TRBD1 (6 bases). CDR3 size: 16 residues. Germline V CDR1 and CDR2: MNHEY, SMNVEV (reference sequence). V was shortened by 5 bases and J by 4 bases, with 20 bases between the two germline ends. The CDR3 DNA is TGTGCCAGCAGTCCCCGGGTAGGCGGGGGCGTCACTGAAGCTTTCTTT. Its protein is CASSPRVGGGVTEAFF.

The V gene is TRBV7-3, the J gene TRBJ2-2, with D perhaps matching TRBD2 (6 bases). Germline CDR1 and CDR2: SGHTA and FQGTGA. V dropped 5 bases and J dropped 7 bases, with 17 bases sitting between them. This CDR3 is 15 amino acids long. The CDR3 region is CASSRFAGTGGELFF. DNA for the CDR3: TGTGCCAGCAGCCGCTTCGCGGGAACCGGCGGGGAGCTGTTTTTT.

The J gene is TRBJ2-2, the V gene TRBV14, with D maybe TRBD1 (6 bases). The V and J ends lost 5 bases and 6 bases respectively, with 13 bases between them. This CDR3 is 14 amino acids long. Per germline, CDR1 SGHDN and CDR2 FVKESK. The CDR3 loop is CASSNDQGSGELFF. In nucleotides, the CDR3 is TGTGCCAGCAGCAACGATCAGGGGTCCGGGGAGCTGTTTTTT.

The chain combines TRBV6-5 with TRBJ1-1; D possibly corresponds to TRBD1 (5 bases). This CDR3 has 15 amino acids. Germline V CDR1 and CDR2: MNHEY, SVGAGI. V lost 7 bases and J lost 2, with 17 bases in between. The CDR3: CASTITAGPNTEAFF. The CDR3 DNA follows: TGTGCCAGCACCATAACCGCGGGGCCAAACACTGAAGCTTTCTTT.

This sequence joins TRBV6-5 and TRBJ2-2; 7 positions match TRBD2. The CDR3 loop spans 15 amino acids. Germline V CDR1 and CDR2: MNHEY, SVGAGI. The J segment lost 2 bases and the V segment lost 5 bases, leaving 5 bases of the junction unmatched. For the CDR3, the DNA is TGTGCCAGCAGTCCAAAGGGACTAAACACCGGGGAGCTGTTTTTT. The encoded protein is CASSPKGLNTGELFF.

This clone has only one observation. The chain employs TRBV12-3 or TRBV12-4 and TRBJ2-2; the D is unclear. This CDR3 has 13 residues. Trimming stripped 5 bases from V and 1 base from J, with 5 bases between. The CDR3 reads CASSPRNTGELFF. DNA of the CDR3: TGTGCCAGCAGTCCCAGGAACACCGGGGAGCTGTTTTTT.

The V call is TRBV5-1, the J call TRBJ1-4; 7 nucleotides line up with TRBD1. CDR3 length: 15 amino acids. After removal of 7 bases from V and 0 bases from J, the junction contained 6 bases not matched to a gene. CDR1 SGHRS and CDR2 YFSETQ come from the germline V gene. CDR3 in amino acids: CASCRQGATNEKLFF. The CDR3 nucleotides are TGCGCCAGCTGTCGTCAGGGGGCAACTAATGAAAAACTGTTTTTT.

The chain recombines TRBV5-4 with TRBJ2-3; D unresolved. Per the germline V gene, CDR1 is SGHNT and CDR2 is YYREEE (reference sequence). The CDR3 extends over 14 amino acids. V dropped 4 bases and J dropped 0 bases, with 9 bases sitting between them. The CDR3 region has the DNA TGTGCCAGCAGCCCGGCATCTAGCACAGATACGCAGTATTTT. Its protein product is CASSPASSTDTQYF.

The chain employs TRBV5-6 and TRBJ2-7; 10 nucleotides agree with TRBD1. The V segment lost 4 bases and the J segment 3 bases; nucleotides outside the gene matches: 10. The V gene's germline CDR1 is SGHDT and CDR2 YYEEEE. The CDR3 is made up of 16 amino acids. The CDR3 reads CASSPPDRDRGYEQYF. In DNA form, the CDR3 reads TGTGCCAGCAGCCCCCCTGACCGGGACAGGGGCTACGAGCAGTACTTC. The full variable domain, completed using reference TRBV5-6 and TRBJ2-7, is DAGVTQSPTHLIKTRGQQVTLRCSPKSGHDTVSWYQQALGQGPQFIFQYYEEEERQRGNFPDRFSGHQFPNYSSELNVNALLLGDSALYLCASSPPDRDRGYEQYFGPGTRLTVT.